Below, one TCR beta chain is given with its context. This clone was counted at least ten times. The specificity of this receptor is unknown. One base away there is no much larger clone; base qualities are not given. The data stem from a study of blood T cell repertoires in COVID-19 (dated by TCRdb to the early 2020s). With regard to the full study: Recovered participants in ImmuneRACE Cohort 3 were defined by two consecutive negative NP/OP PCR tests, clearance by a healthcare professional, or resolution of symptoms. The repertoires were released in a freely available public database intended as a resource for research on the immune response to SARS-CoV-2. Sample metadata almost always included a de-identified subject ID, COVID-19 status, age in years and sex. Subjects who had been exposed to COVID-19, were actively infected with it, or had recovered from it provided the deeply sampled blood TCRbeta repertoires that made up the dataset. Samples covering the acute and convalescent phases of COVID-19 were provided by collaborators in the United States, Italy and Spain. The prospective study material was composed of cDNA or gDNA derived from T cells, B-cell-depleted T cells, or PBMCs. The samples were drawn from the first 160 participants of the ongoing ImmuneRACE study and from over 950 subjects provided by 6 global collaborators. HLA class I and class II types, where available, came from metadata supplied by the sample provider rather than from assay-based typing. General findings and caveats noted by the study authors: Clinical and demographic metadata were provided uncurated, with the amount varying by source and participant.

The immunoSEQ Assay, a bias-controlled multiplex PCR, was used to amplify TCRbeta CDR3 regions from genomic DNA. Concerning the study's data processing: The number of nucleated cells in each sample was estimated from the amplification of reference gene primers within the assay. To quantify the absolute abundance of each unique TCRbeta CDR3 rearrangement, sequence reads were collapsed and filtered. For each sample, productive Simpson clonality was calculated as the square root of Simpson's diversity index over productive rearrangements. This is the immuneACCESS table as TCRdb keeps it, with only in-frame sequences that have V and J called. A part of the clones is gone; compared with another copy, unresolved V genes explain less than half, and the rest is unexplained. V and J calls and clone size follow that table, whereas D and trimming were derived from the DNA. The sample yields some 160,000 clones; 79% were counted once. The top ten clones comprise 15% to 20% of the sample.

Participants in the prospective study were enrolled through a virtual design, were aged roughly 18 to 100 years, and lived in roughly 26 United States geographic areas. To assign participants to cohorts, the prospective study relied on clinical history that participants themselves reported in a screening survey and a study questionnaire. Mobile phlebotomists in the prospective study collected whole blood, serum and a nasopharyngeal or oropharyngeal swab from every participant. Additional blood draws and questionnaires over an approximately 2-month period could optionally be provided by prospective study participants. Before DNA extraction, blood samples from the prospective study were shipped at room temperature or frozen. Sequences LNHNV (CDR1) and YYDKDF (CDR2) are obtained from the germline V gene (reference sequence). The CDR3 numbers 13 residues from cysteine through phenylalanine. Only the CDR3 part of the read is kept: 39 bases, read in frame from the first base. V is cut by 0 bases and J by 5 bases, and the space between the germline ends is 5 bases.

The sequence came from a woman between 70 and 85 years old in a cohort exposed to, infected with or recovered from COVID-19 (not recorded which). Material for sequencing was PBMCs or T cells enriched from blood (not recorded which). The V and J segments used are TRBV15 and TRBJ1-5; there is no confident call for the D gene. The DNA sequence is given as TGTGCCACCAGCAGAGATACAGATCAGCCCCAGCATTTT. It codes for CATSRDTDQPQHF.